This TCR beta chain was found in a study of cytomegalovirus exposure and HLA in healthy donors. Looking at the study overall: Previous work identified 120 million or so unique TCR beta sequences from around 200 million T cells. Points from the study as a whole: Some public TCRs appeared in many individuals, while most sequences were rare. For TCR beta chains, V- and J-gene trimming was later linked to a missense DCLRE1C variant.

PCR involved 60 Vbeta and 13 Jbeta primers. Produced via immunoSEQ multiplex PCR; TCRdb's table is partial and in-frame only. The sample carries 150,000 to 200,000 clones, roughly 70% recorded once. Regarding this clone: Its matching antigen is unknown.

Participants comprised healthy donors of bone marrow. Sequences were obtained from PBMCs. The receptor comes from a man aged 35-49 years in good health and CMV-seropositive.

This CDR3 reads CASSPSPGANYGYTF. The CDR3 bases are TGTGCCAGCAGCCCAAGCCCAGGGGCGAACTATGGCTACACCTTC. The rearrangement links TRBV7-3 to TRBJ1-2, with a weak D call TRBD1 (6 bases). This CDR3 has 15 amino acids. Trimming pared 5 bases from V and 2 bases from J, leaving 15 bases between. Germline loops: CDR1 SGHTA, CDR2 FQGTGA.